The next 27 T cell receptor beta chains were all read from a single sample in a study of blood T cell dynamics during melanoma immunotherapy. Described time point: pre-treatment baseline. The table came from immunoSEQ multiplex PCR; TCRdb's copy has only in-frame clones and leaves some out. The table shows 5,900 or so clones, with 88% occurring only once. The starting material was blood, obtained from a patient treated with checkpoint blockade. These receptors all come from a human donor with melanoma.

J is TRBJ2-1 and V is TRBV7-8; 7 bases are shared with TRBD1. The germline V gene encodes CDR1 SGHVS and CDR2 FQNEAQ. The CDR3 has 15 amino acids. With V trimmed by 6 bases and J by 6 bases, 11 bases remained unmatched. The chain's CDR3 is CASSFRSRGINEQFF. In nucleotides, the CDR3 is TGTGCCAGCAGTTTTAGGTCCAGGGGGATCAATGAGCAGTTCTTC.

This clone was detected once. This sequence joins TRBV7-2 and TRBJ2-7; D call uncertain. V was pared by 5 bases and J by 0 bases, with 11 bases between. The CDR3 is made up of 14 amino acids. The germline V gene has CDR1 SGHTA and CDR2 FQGNSA. The CDR3 loop reads CASSPRATSYEQYF. For the CDR3, the DNA is TGTGCCAGCAGCCCCCGCGCCACCTCCTACGAGCAGTACTTC.

In this sample, this clone turned up once. The gene calls are TRBV5-6 and TRBJ2-2; no reliable D call. In germline, CDR1 is SGHDT, CDR2 YYEEEE. Trimming left V 0 bases short and J 8 bases short, with 11 bases between. The CDR3 is 14 residues long. CDR3 residues: CASSLVQATGELFF. The CDR3 DNA is TGTGCCAGCAGCTTGGTTCAAGCGACTGGGGAGCTGTTTTTT.

There are a few counts of this clone. The chain is built from TRBV7-3 and TRBJ2-1, with D perhaps matching TRBD1 or TRBD2 (6 bases each). The CDR3 has 16 amino acids. From germline, CDR1 is SGHTA and CDR2 FQGTGA. Trimming removed 5 bases at V and 5 bases at J, with 19 bases between. The CDR3 nucleotides read TGTGCCAGCAGCCGATGGGGGGCTTCTCCGGACAATGAGCAGTTCTTC. Its translation is CASSRWGASPDNEQFF. Filled out from reference TRBV7-3 and TRBJ2-1, the complete variable domain reads GAGVSQTPSNKVTEKGKYVELRCDPISGHTALYWYRQSLGQGPEFLIYFQGTGAADDSGLPNDRFFAVRPEGSVSTLKIQRTERGDSAVYLCASSRWGASPDNEQFFGPGTRLTVL.

This clone was detected a few times. The chain is built from TRBV27 and TRBJ2-7, with D possibly TRBD2 on 5 matching bases. The CDR3 has 14 amino acids. Germline V gives CDR1 MNHEY, CDR2 SMNVEV (reference sequence). V was clipped by 0 bases and J by 5 bases, with 11 bases between them. The CDR3 region is CASSLSREFDEQYF. The DNA of the CDR3 is TGTGCCAGCAGTTTATCTCGGGAATTCGACGAGCAGTACTTC.

The V call is TRBV7-2, the J call TRBJ2-3; D gene uncertain. The CDR3 totals 10 residues. Germline V gene lookup returns CDR1 SGHTA and CDR2 FQGNSA. V shed 8 bases and J shed 6 bases, with 6 bases lying between them. As DNA, the CDR3 is TGTGCCAGCGGAGATGATACGCAGTATTTT. It codes for CASGDDTQYF.

V usage is TRBV7-9 and J usage is TRBJ2-1; 9 nucleotides line up with TRBD1. Germline values: CDR1 SEHNR, CDR2 FQNEAQ (reference sequence). The J segment lost 6 bases and the V segment lost 6 bases, leaving 9 bases of the junction unmatched. This CDR3 comprises 15 residues. The CDR3 DNA reads TGTGCCAGCAGACCTACAGGGGGCAGGGTCAATGAGCAGTTCTTC. Translated, it gives CASRPTGGRVNEQFF.

The rearrangement joins TRBV4-1 to TRBJ1-6; a weak D match, TRBD1 (5 bases). In germline, CDR1 is MGHRA, CDR2 YSYEKL. The CDR3 sequence is 18 residues long. Trimming removed 0 bases at V and 0 bases at J, with 12 bases between. The DNA for the CDR3 is TGCGCCAGCAGCCAAGAGGGCGGGGGAAGCTCCTATAATTCACCCCTCCACTTT. As protein: CASSQEGGGSSYNSPLHF.

The chain joins TRBV10-3 to TRBJ2-5; 14 bases fit TRBD2. CDR1 ENHRY and CDR2 SYGVKD come from the germline V gene. The J segment lost 3 bases and the V segment lost 3 bases, leaving 3 bases of the junction unmatched. The CDR3 consists of 16 residues. CDR3 sequence reads: CAISDGLAGGKETQYF. Written as DNA, the CDR3 is TGTGCCATCAGTGACGGACTAGCGGGGGGAAAAGAGACCCAGTACTTC.

This sequence joins TRBV10-3 and TRBJ2-3; D unresolved. The CDR3 consists of 13 residues. Trimming shortened V by 7 bases and J by 7 bases, and 15 bases separated the two germline ends. CDR1 and CDR2 (germline): ENHRY, SYGVKD. This chain's CDR3 is CAITNSERYTQYF. CDR3 coding DNA: TGTGCCATCACCAATTCCGAGCGCTATACGCAGTATTTT.

V is TRBV6-5 and J is TRBJ1-2, with D uncertain. CDR1 is MNHEY, CDR2 SVGAGI, per germline. Trimming took 8 bases from V and 0 from J, leaving 10 bases between them. The CDR3 spans 13 residues. CDR3 amino acids: CASRTGTNYGYTF. In DNA, the CDR3 is TGTGCCAGCCGGACCGGTACTAACTATGGCTACACCTTC.

J is TRBJ1-2 and V is TRBV7-9; D call uncertain. CDR3 length: 13 residues. Germline CDR1 SEHNR, CDR2 FQNEAQ (reference sequence). V shed 1 base and J shed 1 base, with 4 bases lying between them. The CDR3: CASSLVSNYGYTF. CDR3 sequence (DNA): TGTGCCAGCAGCTTAGTTAGTAACTATGGCTACACCTTC.

This chain connects TRBV19 to TRBJ2-7; 7 bases are shared with TRBD1. The CDR3 contains 14 residues. Trimming took 3 bases from V and 5 from J; bases not matched to a gene: 7. The germline V gene encodes CDR1 LNHDA and CDR2 SQIVND (reference sequence). CDR3 nucleotides: TGTGCCAGTAGTATCCGACAGGGTATCCACGAGCAGTACTTC. Translating gives CASSIRQGIHEQYF.

The rearrangement joins TRBV4-3 to TRBJ2-1, with a weak D call TRBD2 (7 bases). The CDR3 sequence is 18 residues long. The germline gives CDR1 LGHNA, CDR2 YSLEER. The V and J ends lost 1 base and 6 bases respectively, with 22 bases between them. The CDR3: CASSQAVPPGGIANEQFF. CDR3 nucleotides: TGCGCCAGCAGCCAAGCGGTTCCCCCGGGGGGCATTGCCAATGAGCAGTTCTTC.

V is TRBV9 and J is TRBJ1-4; TRBD1 might be the D (6 bases). Germline V lookup: CDR1 SGDLS, CDR2 YYNGEE. Trimming shortened V by 0 bases and J by 7 bases, and 13 bases separated the two germline ends. CDR3 length equals 15 residues. The DNA for the CDR3 is TGTGCCAGCAGCGTAGGGCCTCAGGGGAGTGAAAAACTGTTTTTT. Its protein product is CASSVGPQGSEKLFF.

The count of this clone is one. This sequence joins TRBV25-1 and TRBJ1-2, with D uncertain. In germline, CDR1 is MGHDK, CDR2 SYGVNS. The CDR3 totals 14 residues. V was trimmed by 1 base and J by 7 bases, leaving 13 bases between them. In DNA form, the CDR3 reads TGTGCCAGCAGTGAATCTTTTGAACACGGTGGCTACACCTTC. Amino acids: CASSESFEHGGYTF.

V and J are TRBV6-1 and TRBJ1-2; TRBD1 matches 7 bases. The CDR3 sequence is 15 residues long. V shed 4 bases and J 2 bases; nucleotides not matched to a gene: 7. Germline-derived CDR1 and CDR2 are MNHNS and SASEGT. CDR3: CASSARQGGNYGYTF. The CDR3 nucleotides read TGTGCCAGCAGTGCCCGACAGGGCGGCAACTATGGCTACACCTTC.

This chain uses TRBV10-3 with TRBJ2-5; 10 bases are a match to TRBD1. Germline V gene lookup returns CDR1 ENHRY and CDR2 SYGVKD. This CDR3 is 16 amino acids long. J was trimmed by 6 bases and V by 3 bases; bases with no gene match: 10. CDR3 in DNA: TGTGCCATCAGTGACCCCGGGACAGGGGTCGGGAAGACCCAGTACTTC. Translating it yields CAISDPGTGVGKTQYF.

V is TRBV27 and J is TRBJ2-1, with 7 bases identical to TRBD1. The ends lost 3 bases at V and 7 bases at J; junction bases unmatched: 9. The germline gives CDR1 MNHEY, CDR2 SMNVEV (reference sequence). This CDR3 comprises 15 residues. The CDR3 DNA reads as TGTGCCAGCAGTTTGGACTCCGGGACAGAAAATGAGCAGTTCTTC. It is translated as CASSLDSGTENEQFF.

The DNA for the CDR3 is TGTGCCAGCAGCTTAGTTCAGTGGGGCTACACCTTC. It yields the protein CASSLVQWGYTF. The V and J genes are TRBV7-2 and TRBJ1-2; D gene uncertain. The length of the CDR3 is 12 residues. V lost 1 base and J 8 bases, leaving 8 bases between the germline ends. Germline CDR1 reads SGHTA; CDR2 reads FQGNSA.

This clone appeared once. V is TRBV5-4 and J is TRBJ2-5; a possible D gene is TRBD2 (6 bases). The CDR3 spans 13 residues. Germline CDR1 SGHNT, CDR2 YYREEE (reference sequence). Trimming removed 4 bases from V and 3 bases from J, with 10 bases in between. The CDR3 DNA reads as TGTGCCAGCAGCGAGACTAGGAAAGAGACCCAGTACTTC. Residues: CASSETRKETQYF. The whole variable domain, remainder taken from reference TRBV5-4 and TRBJ2-5, is ETGVTQSPTHLIKTRGQQVTLRCSSQSGHNTVSWYQQALGQGPQFIFQYYREEENGRGNFPPRFSGLQFPNYSSELNVNALELDDSALYLCASSETRKETQYFGPGTRLLVL.

This chain uses TRBV19 with TRBJ2-7; 10 bases agree with TRBD1. The germline V gene encodes CDR1 LNHDA and CDR2 SQIVND (reference sequence). CDR3 size: 14 residues. Trimming cost V 6 bases and J 1 base; bases outside gene matches: 3. This CDR3 is CASRGTGESYEQYF. The CDR3 nucleotides read TGTGCCAGTAGGGGGACAGGGGAATCCTACGAGCAGTACTTC.

V usage is TRBV5-5 and J usage is TRBJ1-5, with D possibly being TRBD1 (6 bases). V was cut by 4 bases and J by 0 bases, with 17 bases left in between. The CDR3 runs 17 residues. Germline CDR1 SGHKS, CDR2 YYEKEE (reference sequence). The chain's CDR3 is CASSPNRDRGSNQPQHF. In DNA, the CDR3 is TGTGCCAGCAGCCCCAACAGGGATAGGGGTAGCAATCAGCCCCAGCATTTT.

The chain employs TRBV7-2 and TRBJ2-1, with TRBD1 matching over 12 bases. Germline CDR1 and CDR2: SGHTA and FQGNSA. The trim removed 2 bases at V and 0 bases at J, leaving 8 bases unmatched. The CDR3 length is 19 residues. The CDR3 sequence: CASSLRSGTGGISYNEQFF. The CDR3 nucleotides read TGTGCCAGCAGCTTAAGGTCCGGGACAGGGGGCATCTCCTACAATGAGCAGTTCTTC.

Details on this clone: This same CDR3 is encoded by further DNA sequences in the sample. The V call is TRBV5-6, the J call TRBJ2-3, with D perhaps matching TRBD2 (6 bases). Trimming pared 2 bases from V and 5 bases from J, leaving 12 bases between. CDR3 length equals 14 residues. From germline, CDR1 is SGHDT and CDR2 YYEEEE. CDR3 bases: TGTGCCAGCAGCTTACCGGGACTTAGAGATACGCAGTATTTT. It translates to CASSLPGLRDTQYF.

V and J are TRBV6-6 and TRBJ1-5; D is undetermined. Per germline, CDR1 MNHNY and CDR2 SVGAGI (reference sequence). The CDR3 has 12 residues. Trimming pared 8 bases from V and 2 bases from J, leaving 7 bases between. CDR3 sequence (DNA): TGTGCCAGCTTTAAGGGCAATCAGCCCCAGCATTTT. This gives the protein CASFKGNQPQHF.

This clone was detected only once. The chain couples TRBV7-2 to TRBJ2-3; 8 nucleotides agree with TRBD2. Trimming removed 5 bases from V and 3 bases from J; junction bases left unmatched: 10. CDR3 length: 16 residues. CDR1 and CDR2 (germline): SGHTA, FQGNSA. CDR3 coding DNA: TGTGCCAGCAGCCAGCGGGCGGGGGGCGGAACAGATACGCAGTATTTT. It translates to CASSQRAGGGTDTQYF.